The T cell receptor (beta chain) under discussion was sequenced for a study of blood T cell repertoires in COVID-19. Study summary: Sources were T cells, B-cell-depleted T cells, or PBMCs; the material itself was cDNA or gDNA.

Germline loops: CDR1 KGHDR, CDR2 SFDVKD. The J segment lost 8 bases and the V segment lost 4 bases, leaving 10 bases of the junction unmatched. The length of the CDR3 is 15 residues. Under the authors' procedure: Scientists estimated how many nucleated cells there were by amplifying reference gene primers. Profiling relied on immunoSEQ multiplex PCR, and the TCRdb table lists in-frame clones only, not all of them. Clone size and the V and J calls come from that table; the DNA yielded D and trimming. The profile covers about 170,000 clones, with less than 85% appearing a single time and over 9.5% taken by the ten largest.

Sequenced: peripheral blood. The chain uses TRBV24-1 and TRBJ1-2; 9 bases line up with TRBD1. This sequence originates from a woman of 80 years or more with active or convalescent COVID-19. In DNA, the CDR3 is TGTGCCACCAGTGAGCTTGACAGGGGGAAGTGGGGCTACACCTTC. Its translation is CATSELDRGKWGYTF.